The TCR beta chain described here comes from a study of cytomegalovirus exposure and HLA in healthy donors. PCR involved 60 Vbeta and 13 Jbeta primers. The repertoire was sequenced with immunoSEQ multiplex PCR; TCRdb's copy has only in-frame clones and lacks some. This table holds about 120,000 clones, 79% found once. The germline V gene has CDR1 SGHKS and CDR2 YYEKEE (reference sequence). V was pared by 4 bases and J by 1 base, with 15 bases between. This CDR3 is built from 16 residues. The chain employs TRBV5-5 and TRBJ1-5; D might be TRBD1 (5 bases). The sequenced sample consisted of PBMCs. The TCR comes from a man aged 30-40 years in good health and CMV-seropositive. CDR3 protein: CASSHHPGVSNQPQHF. CDR3 bases: TGTGCCAGCAGCCACCACCCGGGGGTCAGCAATCAGCCCCAGCATTTT.